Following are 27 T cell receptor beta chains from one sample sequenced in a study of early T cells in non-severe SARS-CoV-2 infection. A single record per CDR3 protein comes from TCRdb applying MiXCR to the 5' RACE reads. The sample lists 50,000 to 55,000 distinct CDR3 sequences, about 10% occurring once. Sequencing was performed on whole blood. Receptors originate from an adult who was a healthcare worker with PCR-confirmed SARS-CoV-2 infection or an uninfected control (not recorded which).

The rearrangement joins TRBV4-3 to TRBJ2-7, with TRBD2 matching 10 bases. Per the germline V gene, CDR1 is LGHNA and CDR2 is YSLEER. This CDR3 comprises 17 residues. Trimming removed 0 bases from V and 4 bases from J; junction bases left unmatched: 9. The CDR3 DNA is TGCGCCAGCAGCCAAGATAGTCCGGCTAGCGGGAGATACGAGCAGTACTTC. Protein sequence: CASSQDSPASGRYEQYF.

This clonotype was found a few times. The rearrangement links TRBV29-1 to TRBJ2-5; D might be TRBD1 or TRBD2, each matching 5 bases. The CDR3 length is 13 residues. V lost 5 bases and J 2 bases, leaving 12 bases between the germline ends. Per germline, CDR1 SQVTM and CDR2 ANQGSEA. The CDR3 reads CSVRGRYQETQYF. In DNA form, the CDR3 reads TGCAGCGTTCGGGGACGGTATCAAGAGACCCAGTACTTC.

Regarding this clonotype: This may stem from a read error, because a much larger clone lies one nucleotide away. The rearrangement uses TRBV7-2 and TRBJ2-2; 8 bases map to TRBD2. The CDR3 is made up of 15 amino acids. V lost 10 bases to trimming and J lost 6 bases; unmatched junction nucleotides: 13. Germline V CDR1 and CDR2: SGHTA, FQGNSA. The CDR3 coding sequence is TGTGCCAACAAGGCCCTCAGCGGGAGTGCCGGGGAGCTGTTTTTT. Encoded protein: CANKALSGSAGELFF.

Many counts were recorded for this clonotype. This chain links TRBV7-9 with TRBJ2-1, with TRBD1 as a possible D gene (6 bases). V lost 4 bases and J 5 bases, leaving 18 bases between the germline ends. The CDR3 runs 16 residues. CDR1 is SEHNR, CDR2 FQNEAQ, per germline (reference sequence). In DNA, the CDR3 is TGTGCCAGCAGCTCGATATACAGGGCTCGCGACAATGAGCAGTTCTTC. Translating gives CASSSIYRARDNEQFF. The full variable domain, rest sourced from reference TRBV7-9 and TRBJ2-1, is DTGVSQNPRHKITKRGQNVTFRCDPISEHNRLYWYRQTLGQGPEFLTYFQNEAQLEKSRLLSDRFSAERPKGSFSTLEIQRTEQGDSAMYLCASSSIYRARDNEQFFGPGTRLTVL.

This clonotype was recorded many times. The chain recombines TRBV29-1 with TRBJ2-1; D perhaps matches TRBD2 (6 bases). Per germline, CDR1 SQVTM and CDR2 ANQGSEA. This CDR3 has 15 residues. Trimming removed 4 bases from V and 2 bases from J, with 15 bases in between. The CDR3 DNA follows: TGCAGCGTTGTCCGGTCGGGACTTGCCTACAATGAGCAGTTCTTC. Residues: CSVVRSGLAYNEQFF.

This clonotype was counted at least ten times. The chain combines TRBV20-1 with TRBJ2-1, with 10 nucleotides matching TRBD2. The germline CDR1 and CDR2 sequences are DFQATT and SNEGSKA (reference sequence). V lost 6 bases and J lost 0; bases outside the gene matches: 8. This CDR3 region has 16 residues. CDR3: CSATGLAENSYNEQFF. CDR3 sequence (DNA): TGCAGTGCAACAGGACTAGCGGAAAACTCCTACAATGAGCAGTTCTTC.

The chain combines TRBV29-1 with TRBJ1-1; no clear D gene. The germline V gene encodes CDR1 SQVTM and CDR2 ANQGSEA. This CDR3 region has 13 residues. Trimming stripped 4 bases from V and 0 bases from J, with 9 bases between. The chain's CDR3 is CSVATAMNTEAFF. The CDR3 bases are TGCAGCGTTGCAACCGCCATGAACACTGAAGCTTTCTTT.

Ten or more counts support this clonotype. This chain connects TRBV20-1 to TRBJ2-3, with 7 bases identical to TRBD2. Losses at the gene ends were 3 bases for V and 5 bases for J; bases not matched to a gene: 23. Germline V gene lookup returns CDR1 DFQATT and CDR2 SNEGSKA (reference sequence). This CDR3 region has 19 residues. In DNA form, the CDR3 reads TGCAGTGCTAGCCCCGCTGGGGAAGCGGGACGAGTACGAGAAGATACGCAGTATTTT. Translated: CSASPAGEAGRVREDTQYF.

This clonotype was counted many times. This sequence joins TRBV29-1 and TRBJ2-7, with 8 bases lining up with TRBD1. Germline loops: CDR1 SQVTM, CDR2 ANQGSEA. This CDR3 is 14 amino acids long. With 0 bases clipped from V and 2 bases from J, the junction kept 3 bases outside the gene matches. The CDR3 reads CSVEEDRDTYEQYF. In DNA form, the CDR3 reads TGCAGCGTTGAAGAGGACAGGGATACCTACGAGCAGTACTTC.

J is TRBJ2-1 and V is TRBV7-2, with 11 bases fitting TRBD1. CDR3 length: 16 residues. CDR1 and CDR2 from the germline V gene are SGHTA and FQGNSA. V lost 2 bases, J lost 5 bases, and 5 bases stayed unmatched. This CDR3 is CASSLNGQGADNEQFF. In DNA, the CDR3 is TGTGCCAGCAGCTTAAACGGACAGGGGGCTGACAATGAGCAGTTCTTC.

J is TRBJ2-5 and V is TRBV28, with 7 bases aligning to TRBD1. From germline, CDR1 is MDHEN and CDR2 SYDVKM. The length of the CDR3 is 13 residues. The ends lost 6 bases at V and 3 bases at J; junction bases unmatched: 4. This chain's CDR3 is CASSQTGKETQYF. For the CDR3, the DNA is TGTGCCAGCAGCCAGACAGGGAAAGAGACCCAGTACTTC.

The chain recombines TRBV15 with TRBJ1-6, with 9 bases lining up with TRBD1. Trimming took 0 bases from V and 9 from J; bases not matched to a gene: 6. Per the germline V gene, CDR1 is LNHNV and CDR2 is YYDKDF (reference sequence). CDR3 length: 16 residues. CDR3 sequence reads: CATSRDPGQGGSPLHF. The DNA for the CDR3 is TGTGCCACCAGCAGAGATCCGGGACAGGGAGGTTCACCCCTCCACTTT.

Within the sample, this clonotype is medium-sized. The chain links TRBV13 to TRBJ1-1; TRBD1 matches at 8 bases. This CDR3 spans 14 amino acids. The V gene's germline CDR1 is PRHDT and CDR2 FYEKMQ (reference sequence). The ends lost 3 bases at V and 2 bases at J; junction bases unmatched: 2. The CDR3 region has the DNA TGTGCCAGCAGCTTGTCAGGGGGCAACACTGAAGCTTTCTTT. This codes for CASSLSGGNTEAFF.

This chain's CDR3 is CASRSFGNTGQSSGNTIYF. In nucleotides, the CDR3 is TGTGCCAGCAGGTCGTTCGGGAATACAGGACAAAGCTCTGGAAACACCATATATTTT. J is TRBJ1-3 and V is TRBV3-1; weak D call: TRBD1 (5 bases). The CDR3 loop spans 19 amino acids. From germline, CDR1 is LGHDT and CDR2 YNNKEL (reference sequence). Trimming cost V 6 bases and J 0 bases, with 24 bases left between them.

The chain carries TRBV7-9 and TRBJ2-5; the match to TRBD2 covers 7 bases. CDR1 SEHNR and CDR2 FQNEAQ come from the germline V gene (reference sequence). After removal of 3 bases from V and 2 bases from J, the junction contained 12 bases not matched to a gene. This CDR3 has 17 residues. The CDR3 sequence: CASSLKRGRPDQETQYF. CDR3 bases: TGTGCCAGCAGCTTGAAGCGGGGCCGCCCGGATCAAGAGACCCAGTACTTC. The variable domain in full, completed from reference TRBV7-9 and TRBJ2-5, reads DTGVSQNPRHKITKRGQNVTFRCDPISEHNRLYWYRQTLGQGPEFLTYFQNEAQLEKSRLLSDRFSAERPKGSFSTLEIQRTEQGDSAMYLCASSLKRGRPDQETQYFGPGTRLLVL.

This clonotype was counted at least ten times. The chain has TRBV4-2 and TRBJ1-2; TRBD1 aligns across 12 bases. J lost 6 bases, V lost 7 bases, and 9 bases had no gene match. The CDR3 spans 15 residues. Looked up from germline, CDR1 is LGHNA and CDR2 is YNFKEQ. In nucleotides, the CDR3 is TGTGCCAGCACCTTAGGGACAGGGGGCGCAGATGGCTACACCTTC. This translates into CASTLGTGGADGYTF.

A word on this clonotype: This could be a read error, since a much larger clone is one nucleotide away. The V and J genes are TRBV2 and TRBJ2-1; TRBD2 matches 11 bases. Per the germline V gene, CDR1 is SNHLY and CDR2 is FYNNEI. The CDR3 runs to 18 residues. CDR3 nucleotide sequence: TGTGCCAGCAGTGATCCCGCCCGACTAGCGGGGATGTACAATGTGCAGTTCTTC. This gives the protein CASSDPARLAGMYNVQFF.

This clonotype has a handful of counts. The CDR3 bases are TGTGCCAGCACGAAGACGGTCCTTGACTATGGCTACACCTTC. Protein: CASTKTVLDYGYTF. J is TRBJ1-2 and V is TRBV7-2; D not certain. Trimming shortened V by 7 bases and J by 3 bases, and 15 bases separated the two germline ends. This CDR3 is built from 14 residues. From germline, CDR1 is SGHTA and CDR2 FQGNSA. The whole variable domain, filled in from reference TRBV7-2 and TRBJ1-2, reads GAGVSQSPSNKVTEKGKDVELRCDPISGHTALYWYRQSLGQGLEFLIYFQGNSAPDKSGLPSDRFSAERTGGSVSTLTIQRTQQEDSAVYLCASTKTVLDYGYTFGSGTRLTVV.

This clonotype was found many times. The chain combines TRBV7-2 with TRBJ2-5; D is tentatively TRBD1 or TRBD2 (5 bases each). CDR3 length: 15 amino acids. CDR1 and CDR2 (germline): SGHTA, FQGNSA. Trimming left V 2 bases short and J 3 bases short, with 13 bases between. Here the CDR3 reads CASSLSRGGEETQYF. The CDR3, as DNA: TGTGCCAGCAGCTTATCGCGTGGGGGAGAAGAGACCCAGTACTTC.

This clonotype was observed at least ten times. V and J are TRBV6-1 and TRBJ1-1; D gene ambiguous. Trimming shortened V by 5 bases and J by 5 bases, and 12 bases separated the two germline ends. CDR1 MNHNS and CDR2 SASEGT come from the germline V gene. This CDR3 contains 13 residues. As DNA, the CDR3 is TGTGCCAGCAGTCTGATGGGGAGAACTGAAGCTTTCTTT. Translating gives CASSLMGRTEAFF.

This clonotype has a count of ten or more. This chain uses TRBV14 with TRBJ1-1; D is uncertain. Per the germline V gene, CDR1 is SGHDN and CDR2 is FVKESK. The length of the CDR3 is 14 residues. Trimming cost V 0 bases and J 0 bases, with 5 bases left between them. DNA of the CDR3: TGTGCCAGCAGCCAAGATCTGATGAACACTGAAGCTTTCTTT. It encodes CASSQDLMNTEAFF.

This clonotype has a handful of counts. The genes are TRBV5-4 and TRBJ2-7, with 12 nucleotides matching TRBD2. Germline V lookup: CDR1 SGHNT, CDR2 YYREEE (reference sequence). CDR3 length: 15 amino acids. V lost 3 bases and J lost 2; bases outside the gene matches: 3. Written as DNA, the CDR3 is TGTGCCAGCAGCTCCTCTAGCGGGAGGGCCTACGAGCAGTACTTC. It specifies CASSSSSGRAYEQYF.

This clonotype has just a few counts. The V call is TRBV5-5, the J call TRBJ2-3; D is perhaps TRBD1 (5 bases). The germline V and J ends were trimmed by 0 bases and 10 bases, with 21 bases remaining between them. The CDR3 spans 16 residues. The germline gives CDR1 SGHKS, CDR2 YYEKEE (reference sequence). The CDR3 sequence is CASSLGQGLTVRPQYF. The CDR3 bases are TGTGCCAGCAGCTTGGGGCAGGGTCTAACGGTACGACCGCAGTATTTT.

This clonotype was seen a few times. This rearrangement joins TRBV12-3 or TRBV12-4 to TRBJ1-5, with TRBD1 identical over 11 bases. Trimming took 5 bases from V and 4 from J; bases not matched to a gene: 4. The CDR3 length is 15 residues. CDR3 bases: TGTGCCAGCAGTCCCGGGACAGGGGGAAATCAGCCCCAGCATTTT. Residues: CASSPGTGGNQPQHF.

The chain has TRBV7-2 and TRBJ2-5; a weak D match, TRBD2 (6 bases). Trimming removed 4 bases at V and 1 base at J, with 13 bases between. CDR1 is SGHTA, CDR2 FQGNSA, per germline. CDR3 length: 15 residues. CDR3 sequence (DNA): TGTGCCAGCAGCTCAACTCCGGGACTCCAAGAGACCCAGTACTTC. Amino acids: CASSSTPGLQETQYF.

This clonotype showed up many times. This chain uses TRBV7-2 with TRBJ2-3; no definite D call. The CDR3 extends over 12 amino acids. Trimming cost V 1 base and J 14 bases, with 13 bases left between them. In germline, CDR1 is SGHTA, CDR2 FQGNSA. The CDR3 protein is CASSLDRAALYF. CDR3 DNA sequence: TGTGCCAGCAGCTTAGATCGCGCCGCGTTGTATTTT.

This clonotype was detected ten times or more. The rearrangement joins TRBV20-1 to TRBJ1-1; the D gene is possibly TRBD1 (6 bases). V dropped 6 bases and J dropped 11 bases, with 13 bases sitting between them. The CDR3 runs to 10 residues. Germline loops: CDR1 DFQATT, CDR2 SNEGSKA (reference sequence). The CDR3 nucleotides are TGCAGTGCCCTGGGACAAAGGGCTTTCTTT. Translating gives CSALGQRAFF.